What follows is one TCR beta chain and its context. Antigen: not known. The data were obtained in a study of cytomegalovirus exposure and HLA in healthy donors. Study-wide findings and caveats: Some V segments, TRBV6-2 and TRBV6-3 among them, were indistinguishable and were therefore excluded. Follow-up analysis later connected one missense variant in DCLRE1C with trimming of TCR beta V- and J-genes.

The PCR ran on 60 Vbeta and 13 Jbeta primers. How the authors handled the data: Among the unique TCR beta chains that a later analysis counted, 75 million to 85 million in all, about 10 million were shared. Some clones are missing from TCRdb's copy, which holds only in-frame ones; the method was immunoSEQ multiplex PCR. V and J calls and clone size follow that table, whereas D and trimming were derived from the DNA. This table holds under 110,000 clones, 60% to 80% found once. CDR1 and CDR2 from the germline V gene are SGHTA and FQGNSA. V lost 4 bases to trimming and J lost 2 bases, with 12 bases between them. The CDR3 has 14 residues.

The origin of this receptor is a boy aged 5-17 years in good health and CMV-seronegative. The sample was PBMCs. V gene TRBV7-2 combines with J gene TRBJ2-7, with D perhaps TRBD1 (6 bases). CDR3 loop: CASSSQQGPYEQYF. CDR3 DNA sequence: TGTGCCAGCAGCTCCCAACAGGGCCCCTACGAGCAGTACTTC.